These 29 T cell receptor beta chains originate from one sample sequenced in a study of T cell changes during pregnancy in multiple sclerosis (dated by TCRdb to the late 2010s). The library came from the immunoSEQ multiplex PCR assay. TCRdb holds this immuneACCESS table with in-frame rearrangements only. Some clones are missing; in checked studies, unresolved V genes explain under half, and the rest has no known cause. The sample contains roughly 35,000 clones, around 94% of them found a single time. Of the sample, less than 1.5% falls within the top ten clones. Sequences were obtained from PBMCs (not recorded whether the cells were cultured). The receptors stem from a female donor with multiple sclerosis, enrolled in a pregnancy study.

J is TRBJ2-7 and V is TRBV27; 9 bases line up with TRBD1. Germline V gene sequence: CDR1 MNHEY, CDR2 SMNVEV (reference sequence). The CDR3 covers 14 residues. V lost 7 bases, J lost 3 bases, and 7 bases stayed unmatched. CDR3 DNA sequence: TGTGCCAGCAACGGGGGACAGGGCCACTACGAGCAGTACTTC. It encodes CASNGGQGHYEQYF.

This clone was observed once. This sequence joins TRBV5-4 and TRBJ1-5; a weak D match, TRBD1 (5 bases). There are 13 residues in the CDR3. Trimming removed 0 bases from V and 9 bases from J, with 10 bases in between. The V gene's germline CDR1 is SGHNT and CDR2 YYREEE (reference sequence). In DNA, the CDR3 is TGTGCCAGCAGCTTGGGGGGCCAGAGGCCCCAGCATTTT. Protein product: CASSLGGQRPQHF.

The chain combines TRBV7-3 with TRBJ2-1, with D perhaps given as TRBD1 or TRBD2 (5 bases each). Germline assignment: CDR1 SGHTA and CDR2 FQGTGA. V was clipped by 1 base and J by 3 bases, with 10 bases between them. CDR3 length equals 15 residues. The CDR3 DNA follows: TGTGCCAGCAGCTTAATCGGGGCGGGCTACAATGAGCAGTTCTTC. This gives the protein CASSLIGAGYNEQFF. Using reference TRBV7-3 and TRBJ2-1 for the parts outside the CDR3, the full variable domain is GAGVSQTPSNKVTEKGKYVELRCDPISGHTALYWYRQSLGQGPEFLIYFQGTGAADDSGLPNDRFFAVRPEGSVSTLKIQRTERGDSAVYLCASSLIGAGYNEQFFGPGTRLTVL.

This clone was detected only once. Here the CDR3 reads CAWREPGLAGPLSTYNEQFF. CDR3 in DNA: TGTGCCTGGAGAGAACCGGGACTAGCGGGACCACTGTCAACCTACAATGAGCAGTTCTTC. The chain is built from TRBV30 and TRBJ2-1; TRBD2 matches 13 bases. The CDR3 spans 20 residues. The V gene end was trimmed by 3 bases and the J gene end by 2 bases; junction bases not matched to a gene: 16. Germline values: CDR1 GTSNPN, CDR2 SVGIG (reference sequence).

The chain uses TRBV6-5 and TRBJ2-3; a possible D gene is TRBD1 (6 bases). V was cut by 0 bases and J by 2 bases, with 12 bases left in between. Germline CDR1 and CDR2: MNHEY and SVGAGI. The CDR3 loop spans 16 amino acids. The DNA for the CDR3 is TGTGCCAGCAGTTACTCTACGGGACAAACCACAGATACGCAGTATTTT. Translation gives CASSYSTGQTTDTQYF.

The rearrangement links TRBV1 to TRBJ2-7. TRBV1 represents a pseudogene. This CDR3 spans 19 amino acids. CDR3 region: CTSSQDRRGPRQTVYEQYF. The CDR3 DNA follows: TGCACCAGCAGCCAAGACCGGAGAGGACCCCGACAAACCGTTTACGAGCAGTACTTC.

This clone occurred once. This chain links TRBV7-9 with TRBJ1-2; a possible D gene is TRBD1 (6 bases). The V and J ends lost 1 base and 8 bases respectively, with 17 bases between them. This CDR3 is 15 amino acids long. The V gene's germline CDR1 is SEHNR and CDR2 FQNEAQ (reference sequence). The CDR3 nucleotides read TGTGCCAGCAGCTTAGTCTCACAGGGCCCATGGGGCTACACCTTC. It yields the protein CASSLVSQGPWGYTF.

The chain couples TRBV18 to TRBJ2-6; D ambiguous. Trimming shortened V by 0 bases and J by 1 base, and 13 bases separated the two germline ends. CDR1 is KGHSH and CDR2 is LQKENI in the germline V gene. This CDR3 spans 18 amino acids. The CDR3 sequence: CASSPPGPRASGANVLTF. The CDR3 DNA reads TGTGCCAGCTCACCACCCGGACCAAGGGCGTCTGGGGCCAACGTCCTGACTTTC.

This clone was observed once. The chain recombines TRBV13 with TRBJ2-7, with 10 positions matching TRBD1. CDR3 length: 15 residues. Looked up from germline, CDR1 is PRHDT and CDR2 is FYEKMQ (reference sequence). Germline trimming cut 5 bases from V and 1 base from J; bases unmatched to any gene: 5. The CDR3 region is CASSRGGQGSYEQYF. Written as DNA, the CDR3 is TGTGCCAGCAGCCGGGGGGGACAGGGGTCCTACGAGCAGTACTTC.

This chain uses TRBV6-1 with TRBJ2-1; weak D call: TRBD2 (5 bases). The CDR3 runs 15 residues. Trimming left V 8 bases short and J 1 base short, with 15 bases between. Germline CDR1 reads MNHNS; CDR2 reads SASEGT. The CDR3 DNA reads TGTGCCAGCTTAGACGGGGAAGTGTCCTACAATGAGCAGTTCTTC. Translated, it gives CASLDGEVSYNEQFF.

This clone was observed a handful of times. The chain uses TRBV6-1 and TRBJ2-7; D not resolved. The CDR3 extends over 15 amino acids. V was cut by 0 bases and J by 0 bases, with 9 bases left in between. Germline values: CDR1 MNHNS, CDR2 SASEGT. The CDR3 here is CASSEAAGSSYEQYF. The CDR3 DNA reads as TGTGCCAGCAGTGAAGCGGCTGGAAGCTCCTACGAGCAGTACTTC.

This sequence joins TRBV4-2 and TRBJ2-1; 13 positions match TRBD2. The V segment lost 0 bases and the J segment 4 bases; nucleotides outside the gene matches: 12. This CDR3 comprises 20 residues. Germline values: CDR1 LGHNA, CDR2 YNFKEQ. The CDR3 nucleotides are TGTGCCAGCAGCCAAGATCGTCGGACTAGCGGGAGAGTACGGTACAATGAGCAGTTCTTC. Amino acid sequence: CASSQDRRTSGRVRYNEQFF.

This CDR3 is CASSFAGAGNEQFF. The CDR3 nucleotides read TGTGCCAGCAGTTTCGCGGGAGCGGGTAATGAGCAGTTCTTC. This chain joins TRBV27 and TRBJ2-1; 7 bases map to TRBD2. The V gene end was trimmed by 3 bases and the J gene end by 7 bases; junction bases not matched to a gene: 6. This CDR3 has 14 residues. The germline gives CDR1 MNHEY, CDR2 SMNVEV (reference sequence).

The chain combines TRBV9 with TRBJ2-3; no definite D call. This CDR3 contains 15 residues. Germline lookup yields CDR1 SGDLS and CDR2 YYNGEE. V lost 0 bases and J 4 bases, leaving 12 bases between the germline ends. CDR3 DNA: TGTGCCAGCAGCGTAGCTGCGACCGCGCCAGATACGCAGTATTTT. Encoded protein: CASSVAATAPDTQYF.

The rearrangement uses TRBV30 and TRBJ1-3, with a possible D match to TRBD1 (6 bases). CDR1 and CDR2 (germline): GTSNPN, SVGIG (reference sequence). The CDR3 loop spans 15 amino acids. The CDR3 nucleotides are TGTGCACACACCCTGGGCAGGGGCTCTGGAAACACCATATATTTT. Translated: CAHTLGRGSGNTIYF.

J is TRBJ2-7 and V is TRBV10-1; 8 bases align to TRBD1. Germline trimming cut 0 bases from V and 3 bases from J; bases unmatched to any gene: 7. CDR1 and CDR2 (germline): WNHNN, SYGVQD (reference sequence). The CDR3 is 16 amino acids. As DNA, the CDR3 is TGCGCCAGCAGTGAGTCTTACAGGGGGGCCGTCTACGAGCAGTACTTC. This encodes CASSESYRGAVYEQYF.

The CDR3 nucleotides read TGTGCCAGCAGCGTTGGGGAGTCTGGAAACACCATATATTTT. Its translation: CASSVGESGNTIYF. The chain links TRBV9 to TRBJ1-3; D is uncertain. Germline lookup yields CDR1 SGDLS and CDR2 YYNGEE. The CDR3 is made up of 14 amino acids. V was cut by 2 bases and J by 1 base, with 7 bases left in between.

The rearrangement links TRBV9 to TRBJ1-1; no clear D. The V gene's germline CDR1 is SGDLS and CDR2 YYNGEE. Trimming left V 5 bases short and J 1 base short, with 9 bases between. The CDR3 covers 13 residues. This chain's CDR3 is CASSADGNTEAFF. The CDR3 nucleotides read TGTGCCAGCAGTGCTGACGGGAACACTGAAGCTTTCTTT.

The V call is TRBV4-2, the J call TRBJ2-3; D may be TRBD2 (7 bases). Germline lookup yields CDR1 LGHNA and CDR2 YNFKEQ. The CDR3 sequence is 17 residues long. V lost 0 bases and J lost 5, with 18 bases in between. CDR3 coding DNA: TGTGCCAGCAGCCAAGATCGGGGCGGGGGCCCGGGAGATACGCAGTATTTT. This gives the protein CASSQDRGGGPGDTQYF.

The J gene is TRBJ2-4, the V gene TRBV5-4, with D perhaps matching TRBD1 (6 bases). The CDR3 loop spans 14 amino acids. With 1 base removed from V and 8 bases from J, the gap between germline ends came to 13 bases. Germline CDR1 is SGHNT and CDR2 is YYREEE (reference sequence). The CDR3 loop reads CASSLTGRRDIQYF. CDR3 DNA: TGTGCCAGCAGCTTGACAGGGAGACGGGACATTCAGTACTTC.

This clone was recorded only once. The gene calls are TRBV5-4 and TRBJ2-5; D ambiguous. V lost 4 bases and J lost 0, with 7 bases in between. The germline CDR1 and CDR2 sequences are SGHNT and YYREEE (reference sequence). CDR3 size: 13 residues. The CDR3 region has the DNA TGTGCCAGCAGCACGGGCCACCAAGAGACCCAGTACTTC. Its protein is CASSTGHQETQYF.

The V gene is TRBV4-1, the J gene TRBJ1-1; D ambiguous. Trimming left V 1 base short and J 4 bases short, with 4 bases between. Per germline, CDR1 MGHRA and CDR2 YSYEKL. CDR3 size: 12 residues. Written as DNA, the CDR3 is TGCGCCAGCAGCCAAGGGTCCACTGAAGCTTTCTTT. Protein product: CASSQGSTEAFF.

The chain has TRBV2 and TRBJ2-5, with 7 bases that match TRBD2. The CDR3 contains 12 residues. The trim removed 8 bases at V and 4 bases at J, leaving 4 bases unmatched. The germline V gene has CDR1 SNHLY and CDR2 FYNNEI. The CDR3 here is CASEAGAETQYF. In DNA form, the CDR3 reads TGTGCCAGCGAGGCGGGAGCAGAGACCCAGTACTTC. Full variable domain (outside the CDR3, taken from reference TRBV2 and TRBJ2-5): EPEVTQTPSHQVTQMGQEVILRCVPISNHLYFYWYRQILGQKVEFLVSFYNNEISEKSEIFDDQFSVERPDGSNFTLKIRSTKLEDSAMYFCASEAGAETQYFGPGTRLLVL.

This sequence joins TRBV5-1 and TRBJ2-2; TRBD2 aligns across 13 bases. V lost 1 base and J lost 6; bases outside the gene matches: 6. Germline V lookup: CDR1 SGHRS, CDR2 YFSETQ. This CDR3 region has 17 residues. The CDR3 loop is CASSLWTSGSGAGELFF. DNA of the CDR3: TGCGCCAGCAGCTTGTGGACTAGCGGGAGTGGCGCCGGGGAGCTGTTTTTT.

The J gene is TRBJ2-3, the V gene TRBV6-5; D perhaps matches TRBD2 (5 bases). This CDR3 is 14 amino acids long. Germline-derived CDR1 and CDR2 are MNHEY and SVGAGI. V dropped 4 bases and J dropped 1 base, with 9 bases sitting between them. The CDR3 DNA reads TGTGCCAGCAGTTCCGGGGTGCGCACAGATACGCAGTATTTT. Amino acids: CASSSGVRTDTQYF.

The chain joins TRBV18 to TRBJ2-3; TRBD2 matches at 7 bases. The CDR3 loop spans 13 amino acids. The V segment lost 7 bases and the J segment 1 base; nucleotides outside the gene matches: 2. Germline lookup yields CDR1 KGHSH and CDR2 LQKENI. CDR3: CASCGGGTDTQYF. The CDR3 bases are TGTGCCAGCTGCGGGGGAGGCACAGATACGCAGTATTTT.

This clone was observed a few times. The J gene is TRBJ2-1, the V gene TRBV6-4; 10 nucleotides agree with TRBD2. CDR1 and CDR2 (germline): MRHNA, SNTAGT. V dropped 5 bases and J dropped 3; count of bases not matched to a gene: 4. The CDR3 extends over 15 amino acids. The CDR3 here is CASSSGTSDYNEQFF. Written as DNA, the CDR3 is TGTGCCAGCAGTTCCGGGACTAGCGACTACAATGAGCAGTTCTTC.

This clone has a handful of counts. The chain is built from TRBV18 and TRBJ1-5; 10 bases map to TRBD1. Germline V gene data show CDR1 as KGHSH and CDR2 as LQKENI. This CDR3 comprises 15 residues. V trimming: 3 bases; J trimming: 3 bases; junction bases outside the gene matches: 2. CDR3 DNA: TGTGCCAGCTCACCCGACAGGGGGCCCAATCAGCCCCAGCATTTT. It translates to CASSPDRGPNQPQHF.

The gene calls are TRBV18 and TRBJ2-1, with TRBD1 identical over 10 bases. CDR1 is KGHSH and CDR2 is LQKENI in the germline V gene. The CDR3 totals 15 residues. The ends lost 6 bases at V and 4 bases at J; junction bases unmatched: 6. The CDR3 DNA sequence: TGTGCCAGCTCCGCGGGACAGGGGATTTACAATGAGCAGTTCTTC. Translation: CASSAGQGIYNEQFF.